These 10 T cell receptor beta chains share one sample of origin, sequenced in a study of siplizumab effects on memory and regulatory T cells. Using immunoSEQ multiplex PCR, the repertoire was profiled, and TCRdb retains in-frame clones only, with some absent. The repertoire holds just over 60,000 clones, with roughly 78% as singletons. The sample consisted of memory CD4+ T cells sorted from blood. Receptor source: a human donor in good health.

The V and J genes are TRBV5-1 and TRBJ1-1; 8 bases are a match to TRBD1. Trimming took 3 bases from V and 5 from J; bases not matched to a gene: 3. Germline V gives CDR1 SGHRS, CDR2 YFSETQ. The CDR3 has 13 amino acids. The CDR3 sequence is CASSWTGSTEAFF. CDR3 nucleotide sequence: TGCGCCAGCAGCTGGACAGGGTCTACTGAAGCTTTCTTT.

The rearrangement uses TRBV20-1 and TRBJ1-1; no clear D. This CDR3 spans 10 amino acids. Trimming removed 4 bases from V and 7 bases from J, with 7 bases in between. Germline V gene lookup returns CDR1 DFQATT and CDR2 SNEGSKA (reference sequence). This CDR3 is CSANRGEAFF. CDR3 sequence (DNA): TGCAGTGCTAACCGAGGTGAAGCTTTCTTT.

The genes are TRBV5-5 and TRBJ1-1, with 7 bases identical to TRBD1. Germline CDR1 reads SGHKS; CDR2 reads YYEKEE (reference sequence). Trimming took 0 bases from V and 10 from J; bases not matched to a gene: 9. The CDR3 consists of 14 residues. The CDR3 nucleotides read TGTGCCAGCAGCTTGGCTTCAGGGGGATTTGTAGCTTTCTTT. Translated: CASSLASGGFVAFF.

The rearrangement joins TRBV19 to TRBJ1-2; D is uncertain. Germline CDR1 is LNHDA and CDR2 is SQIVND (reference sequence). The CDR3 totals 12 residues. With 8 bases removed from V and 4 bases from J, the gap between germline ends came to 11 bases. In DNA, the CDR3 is TGTGCCAGTTCGGGCGGGATCTATGGCTACACCTTC. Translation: CASSGGIYGYTF.

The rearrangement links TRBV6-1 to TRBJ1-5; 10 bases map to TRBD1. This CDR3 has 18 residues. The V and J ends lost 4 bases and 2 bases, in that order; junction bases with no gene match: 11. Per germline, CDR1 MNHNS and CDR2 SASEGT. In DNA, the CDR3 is TGTGCCAGCAGTGTGTGGGACAGGGGTACGCGTGGCAATCAGCCCCAGCATTTT. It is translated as CASSVWDRGTRGNQPQHF.

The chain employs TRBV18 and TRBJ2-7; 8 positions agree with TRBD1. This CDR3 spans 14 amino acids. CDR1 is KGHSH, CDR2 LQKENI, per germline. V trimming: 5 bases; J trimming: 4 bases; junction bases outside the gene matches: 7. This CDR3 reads CASSAGGVGYEQYF. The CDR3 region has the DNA TGTGCCAGCTCAGCAGGGGGCGTTGGTTACGAGCAGTACTTC.

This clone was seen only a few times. The CDR3 reads CASSLTGLVSPLHF. The CDR3, as DNA: TGTGCCAGCAGCCTCACAGGGCTGGTATCACCCCTCCACTTT. This sequence joins TRBV7-9 and TRBJ1-6; perhaps TRBD1 as D (6 bases). This CDR3 contains 14 residues. V lost 5 bases to trimming and J lost 10 bases, with 15 bases between them. Germline CDR1 reads SEHNR; CDR2 reads FQNEAQ (reference sequence).

The CDR3 spells CASSRLATDTQYF. The CDR3 bases are TGTGCCAGCAGCCGCCTAGCAACAGATACGCAGTATTTT. This rearrangement joins TRBV11-3 to TRBJ2-3; possible D gene TRBD2, 5 bases. Germline CDR1 and CDR2: SGHNT and YENEEA. This CDR3 has 13 amino acids. The V end lost 5 bases, the J end lost 3 bases, and 9 bases lay between the germline ends.

CDR3 nucleotides: TGTGCCAGCAGTGAACGGCCAGTCGGGACAACTGGATTGAACACTGAAGCTTTCTTT. The encoded protein is CASSERPVGTTGLNTEAFF. The chain has TRBV6-1 and TRBJ1-1, with D possibly being TRBD1 (6 bases). The germline V gene has CDR1 MNHNS and CDR2 SASEGT. V lost 2 bases, J lost 0 bases, and 22 bases lay in between. This CDR3 comprises 19 residues.

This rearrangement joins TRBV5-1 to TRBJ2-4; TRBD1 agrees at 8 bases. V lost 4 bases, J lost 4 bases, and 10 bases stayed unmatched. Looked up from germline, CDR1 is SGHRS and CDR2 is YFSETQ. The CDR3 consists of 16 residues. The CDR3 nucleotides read TGCGCCAGCAGCCCCGGACAGGGTGGAGAGAAAAACATTCAGTACTTC. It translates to CASSPGQGGEKNIQYF. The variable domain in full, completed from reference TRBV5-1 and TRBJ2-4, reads KAGVTQTPRYLIKTRGQQVTLSCSPISGHRSVSWYQQTPGQGLQFLFEYFSETQRNKGNFPGRFSGRQFSNSRSEMNVSTLELGDSALYLCASSPGQGGEKNIQYFGAGTRLSVL.